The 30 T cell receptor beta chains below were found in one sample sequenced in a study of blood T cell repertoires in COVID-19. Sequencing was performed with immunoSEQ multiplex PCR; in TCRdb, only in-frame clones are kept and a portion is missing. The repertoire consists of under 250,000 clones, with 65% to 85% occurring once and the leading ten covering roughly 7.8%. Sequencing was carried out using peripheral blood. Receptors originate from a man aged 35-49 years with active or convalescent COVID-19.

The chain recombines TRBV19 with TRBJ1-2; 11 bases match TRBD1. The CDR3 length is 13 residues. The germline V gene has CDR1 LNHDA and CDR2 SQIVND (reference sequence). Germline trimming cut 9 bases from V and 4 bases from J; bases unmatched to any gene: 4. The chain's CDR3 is CASQGQGAYGYTF. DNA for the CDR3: TGTGCCAGCCAAGGACAGGGGGCCTATGGCTACACCTTC.

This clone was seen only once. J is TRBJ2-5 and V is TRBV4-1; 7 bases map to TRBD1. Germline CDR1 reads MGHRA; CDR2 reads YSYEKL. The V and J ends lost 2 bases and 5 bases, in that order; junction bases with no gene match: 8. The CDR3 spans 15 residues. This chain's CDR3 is CASSQTGTVFETQYF. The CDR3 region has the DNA TGCGCCAGCAGCCAAACCGGGACAGTATTTGAGACCCAGTACTTC.

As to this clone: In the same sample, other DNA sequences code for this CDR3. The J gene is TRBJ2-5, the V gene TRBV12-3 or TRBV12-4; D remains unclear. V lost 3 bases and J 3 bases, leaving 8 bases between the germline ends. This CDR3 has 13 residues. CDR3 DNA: TGTGCCAGCAGTTTTAGAGAGGAAGAGACCCAGTACTTC. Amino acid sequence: CASSFREEETQYF.

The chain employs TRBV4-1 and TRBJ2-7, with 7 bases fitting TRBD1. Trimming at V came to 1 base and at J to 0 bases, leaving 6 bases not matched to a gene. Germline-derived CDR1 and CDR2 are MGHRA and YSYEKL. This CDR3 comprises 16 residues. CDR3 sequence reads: CASSQVERTGSYEQYF. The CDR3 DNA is TGCGCCAGCAGCCAAGTAGAGAGGACAGGCTCCTACGAGCAGTACTTC.

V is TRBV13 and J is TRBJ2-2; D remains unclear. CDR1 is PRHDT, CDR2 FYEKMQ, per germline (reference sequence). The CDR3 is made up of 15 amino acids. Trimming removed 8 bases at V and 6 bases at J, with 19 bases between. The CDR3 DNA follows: TGTGCCAGCGGTCTACCAACCGAGATCGCCGGGGAGCTGTTTTTT. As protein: CASGLPTEIAGELFF.

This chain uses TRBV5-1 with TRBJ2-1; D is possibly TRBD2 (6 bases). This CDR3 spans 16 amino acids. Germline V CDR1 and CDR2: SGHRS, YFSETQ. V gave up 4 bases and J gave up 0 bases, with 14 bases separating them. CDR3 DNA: TGCGCCAGCAGCCCTTCCGCGGGGACCTCCTACAATGAGCAGTTCTTC. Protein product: CASSPSAGTSYNEQFF.

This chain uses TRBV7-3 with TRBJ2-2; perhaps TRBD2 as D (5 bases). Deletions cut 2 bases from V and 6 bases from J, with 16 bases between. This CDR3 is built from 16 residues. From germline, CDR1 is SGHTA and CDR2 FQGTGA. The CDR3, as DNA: TGTGCCAGCAGCTTATATTCCCGGGGTGTCGCCGGGGAGCTGTTTTTT. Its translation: CASSLYSRGVAGELFF.

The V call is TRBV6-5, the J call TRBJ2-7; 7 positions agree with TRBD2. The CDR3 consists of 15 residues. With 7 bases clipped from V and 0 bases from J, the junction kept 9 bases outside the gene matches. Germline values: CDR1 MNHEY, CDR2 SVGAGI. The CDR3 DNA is TGTGCCAGCACCGCCAGCGGGGACCGCTCCTACGAGCAGTACTTC. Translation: CASTASGDRSYEQYF.

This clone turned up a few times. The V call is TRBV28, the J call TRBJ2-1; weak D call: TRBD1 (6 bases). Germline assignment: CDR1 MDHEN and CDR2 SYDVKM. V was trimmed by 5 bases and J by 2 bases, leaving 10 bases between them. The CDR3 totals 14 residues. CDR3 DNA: TGTGCCAGCAGTCGACAGGTCACCTACAATGAGCAGTTCTTC. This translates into CASSRQVTYNEQFF. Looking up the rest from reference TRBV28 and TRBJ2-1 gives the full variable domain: DVKVTQSSRYLVKRTGEKVFLECVQDMDHENMFWYRQDPGLGLRLIYFSYDVKMKEKGDIPEGYSVSREKKERFSLILESASTNQTSMYLCASSRQVTYNEQFFGPGTRLTVL.

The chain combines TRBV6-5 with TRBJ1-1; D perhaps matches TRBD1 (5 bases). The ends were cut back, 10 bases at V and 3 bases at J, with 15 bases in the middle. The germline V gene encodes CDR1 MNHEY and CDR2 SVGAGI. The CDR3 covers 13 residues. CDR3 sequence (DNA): TGTGCCACCCCGGGGGGAGGGGACACTGAAGCTTTCTTT. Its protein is CATPGGGDTEAFF.

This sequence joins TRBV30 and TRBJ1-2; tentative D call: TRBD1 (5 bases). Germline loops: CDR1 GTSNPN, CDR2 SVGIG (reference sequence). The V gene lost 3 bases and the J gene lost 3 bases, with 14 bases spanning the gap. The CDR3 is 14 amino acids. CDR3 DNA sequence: TGTGCCTGGAGGGTGGCAGGGCGCGACTATGGCTACACCTTC. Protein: CAWRVAGRDYGYTF. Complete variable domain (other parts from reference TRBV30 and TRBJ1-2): SQTIHQWPATLVQPVGSPLSLECTVEGTSNPNLYWYRQAAGRGLQLLFYSVGIGQISSEVPQNLSASRPQDRQFILSSKKLLLSDSGFYLCAWRVAGRDYGYTFGSGTRLTVV.

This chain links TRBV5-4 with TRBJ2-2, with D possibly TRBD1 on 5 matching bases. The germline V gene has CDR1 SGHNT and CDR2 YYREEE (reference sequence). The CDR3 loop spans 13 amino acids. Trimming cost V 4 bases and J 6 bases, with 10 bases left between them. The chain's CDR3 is CASSPQDAGELFF. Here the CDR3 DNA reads TGTGCCAGCAGCCCACAGGACGCCGGGGAGCTGTTTTTT.

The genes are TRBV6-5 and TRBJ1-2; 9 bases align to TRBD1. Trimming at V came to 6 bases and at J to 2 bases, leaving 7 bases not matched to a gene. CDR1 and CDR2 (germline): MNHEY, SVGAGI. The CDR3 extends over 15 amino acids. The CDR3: CASRPWDRVNYGYTF. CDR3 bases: TGTGCCAGCAGACCCTGGGACAGGGTGAACTATGGCTACACCTTC.

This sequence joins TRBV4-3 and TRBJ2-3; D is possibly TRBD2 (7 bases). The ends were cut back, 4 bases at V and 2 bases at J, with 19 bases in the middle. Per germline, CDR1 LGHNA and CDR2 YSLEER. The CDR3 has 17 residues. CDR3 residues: CASSLSLTAGATDTQYF. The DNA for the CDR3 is TGCGCCAGCAGCCTAAGCCTAACGGCGGGGGCCACAGATACGCAGTATTTT.

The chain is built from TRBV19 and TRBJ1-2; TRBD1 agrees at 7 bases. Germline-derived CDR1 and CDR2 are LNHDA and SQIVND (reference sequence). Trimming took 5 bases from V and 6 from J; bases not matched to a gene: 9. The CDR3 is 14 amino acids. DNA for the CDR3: TGTGCCAGTAGTTCAAGACAGGGAGAGGATGGCTACACCTTC. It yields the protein CASSSRQGEDGYTF.

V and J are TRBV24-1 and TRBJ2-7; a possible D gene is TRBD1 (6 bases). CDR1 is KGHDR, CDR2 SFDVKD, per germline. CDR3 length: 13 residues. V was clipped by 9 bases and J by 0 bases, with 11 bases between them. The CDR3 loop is CATPDSPSYEQYF. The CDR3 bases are TGTGCCACCCCGGACAGTCCCTCCTACGAGCAGTACTTC.

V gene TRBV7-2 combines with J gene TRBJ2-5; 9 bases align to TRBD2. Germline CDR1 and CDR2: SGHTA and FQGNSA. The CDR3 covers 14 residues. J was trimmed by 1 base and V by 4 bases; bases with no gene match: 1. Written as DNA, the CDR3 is TGTGCCAGCAGCTGGCGGGGGGGCCAAGAGACCCAGTACTTC. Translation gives CASSWRGGQETQYF.

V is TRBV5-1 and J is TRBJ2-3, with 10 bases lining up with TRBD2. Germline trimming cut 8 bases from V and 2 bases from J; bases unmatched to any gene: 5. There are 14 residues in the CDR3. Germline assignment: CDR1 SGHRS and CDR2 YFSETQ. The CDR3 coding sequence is TGCGCCAGTGGACTAGCGGAAATCACAGATACGCAGTATTTT. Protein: CASGLAEITDTQYF.

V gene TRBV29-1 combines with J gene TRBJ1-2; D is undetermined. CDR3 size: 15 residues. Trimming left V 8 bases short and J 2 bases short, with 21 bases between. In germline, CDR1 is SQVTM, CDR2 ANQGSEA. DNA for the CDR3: TGCAGCCCAGAAGATATGGGCACTGAGAACTATGGCTACACCTTC. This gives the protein CSPEDMGTENYGYTF.

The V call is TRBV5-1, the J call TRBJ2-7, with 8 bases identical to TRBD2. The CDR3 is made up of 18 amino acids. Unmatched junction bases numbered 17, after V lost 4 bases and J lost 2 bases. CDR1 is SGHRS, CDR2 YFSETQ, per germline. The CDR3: CASSLPASAGAETYEQYF. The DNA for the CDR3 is TGCGCCAGCAGCCTACCAGCTTCAGCGGGGGCGGAAACCTACGAGCAGTACTTC.

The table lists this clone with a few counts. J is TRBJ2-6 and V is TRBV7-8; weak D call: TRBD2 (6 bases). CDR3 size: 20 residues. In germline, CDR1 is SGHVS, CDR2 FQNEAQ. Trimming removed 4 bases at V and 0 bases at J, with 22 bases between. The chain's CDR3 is CASSSEVGGAQPSGANVLTF. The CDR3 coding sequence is TGTGCCAGCAGCTCCGAGGTGGGCGGGGCCCAACCCTCTGGGGCCAACGTCCTGACTTTC.

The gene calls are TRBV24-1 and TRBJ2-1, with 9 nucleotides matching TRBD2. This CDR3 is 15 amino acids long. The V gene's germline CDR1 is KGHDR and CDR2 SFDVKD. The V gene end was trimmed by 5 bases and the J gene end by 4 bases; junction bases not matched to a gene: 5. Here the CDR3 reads CATSGALAGYNEQFF. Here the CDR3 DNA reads TGTGCCACCAGTGGGGCACTAGCGGGTTACAATGAGCAGTTCTTC.

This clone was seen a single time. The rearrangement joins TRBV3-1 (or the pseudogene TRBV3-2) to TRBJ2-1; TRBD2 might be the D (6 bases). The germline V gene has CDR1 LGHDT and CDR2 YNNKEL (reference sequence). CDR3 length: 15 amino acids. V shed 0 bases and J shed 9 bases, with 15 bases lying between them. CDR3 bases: TGTGCCAGCAGCCAAGAGGGTTGGGGAGGCCCTGAGCAGTTCTTC. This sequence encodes CASSQEGWGGPEQFF.

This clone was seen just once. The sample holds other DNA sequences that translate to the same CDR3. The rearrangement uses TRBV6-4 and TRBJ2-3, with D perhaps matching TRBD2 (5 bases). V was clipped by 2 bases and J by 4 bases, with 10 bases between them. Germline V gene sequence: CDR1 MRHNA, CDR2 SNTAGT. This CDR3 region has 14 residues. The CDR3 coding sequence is TGTGCCAGCAGTGACGGTCTAGCATCAGATACGCAGTATTTT. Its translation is CASSDGLASDTQYF.

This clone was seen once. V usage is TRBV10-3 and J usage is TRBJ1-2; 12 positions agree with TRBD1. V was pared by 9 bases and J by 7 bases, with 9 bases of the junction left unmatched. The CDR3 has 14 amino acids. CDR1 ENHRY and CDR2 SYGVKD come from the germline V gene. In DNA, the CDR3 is TGTGCCATACACCCGGGACAGGGGGCTAGTGGCTACACCTTC. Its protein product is CAIHPGQGASGYTF.

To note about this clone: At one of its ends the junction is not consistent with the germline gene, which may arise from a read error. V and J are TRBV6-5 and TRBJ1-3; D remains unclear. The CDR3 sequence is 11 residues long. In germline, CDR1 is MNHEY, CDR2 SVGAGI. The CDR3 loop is CASSPYRCPLF. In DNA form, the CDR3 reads TGTGCCAGCAGTCCTTATCGTTGTCCCCTATTT.

CDR3 DNA sequence: TGCGCCAGCAGCGGGGGGATTGCAGGACAGGGACAGAATGAGCAGTTCTTC. Translation: CASSGGIAGQGQNEQFF. V usage is TRBV5-1 and J usage is TRBJ2-1, with 8 bases that match TRBD1. The CDR3 covers 17 residues. Germline loops: CDR1 SGHRS, CDR2 YFSETQ. The V gene end was trimmed by 4 bases and the J gene end by 7 bases; junction bases not matched to a gene: 16.

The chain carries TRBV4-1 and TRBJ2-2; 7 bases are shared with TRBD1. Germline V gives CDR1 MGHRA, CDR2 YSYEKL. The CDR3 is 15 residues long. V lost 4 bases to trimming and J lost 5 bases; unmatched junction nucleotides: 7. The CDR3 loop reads CASSRPDRETGELFF. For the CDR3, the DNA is TGCGCCAGCAGCCGCCCCGACAGGGAAACCGGGGAGCTGTTTTTT.

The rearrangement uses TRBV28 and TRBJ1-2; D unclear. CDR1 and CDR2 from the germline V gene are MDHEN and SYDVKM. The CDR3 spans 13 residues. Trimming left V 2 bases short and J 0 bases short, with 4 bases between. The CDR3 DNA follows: TGTGCCAGCAGTTTACCGTCTAACTATGGCTACACCTTC. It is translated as CASSLPSNYGYTF.

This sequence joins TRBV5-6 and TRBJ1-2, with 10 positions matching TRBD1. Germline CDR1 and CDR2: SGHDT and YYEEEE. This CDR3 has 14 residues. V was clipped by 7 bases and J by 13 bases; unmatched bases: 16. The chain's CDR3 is CASRMGQGYNGVTF. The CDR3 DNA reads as TGTGCCAGCCGAATGGGACAGGGGTACAATGGCGTCACCTTC.